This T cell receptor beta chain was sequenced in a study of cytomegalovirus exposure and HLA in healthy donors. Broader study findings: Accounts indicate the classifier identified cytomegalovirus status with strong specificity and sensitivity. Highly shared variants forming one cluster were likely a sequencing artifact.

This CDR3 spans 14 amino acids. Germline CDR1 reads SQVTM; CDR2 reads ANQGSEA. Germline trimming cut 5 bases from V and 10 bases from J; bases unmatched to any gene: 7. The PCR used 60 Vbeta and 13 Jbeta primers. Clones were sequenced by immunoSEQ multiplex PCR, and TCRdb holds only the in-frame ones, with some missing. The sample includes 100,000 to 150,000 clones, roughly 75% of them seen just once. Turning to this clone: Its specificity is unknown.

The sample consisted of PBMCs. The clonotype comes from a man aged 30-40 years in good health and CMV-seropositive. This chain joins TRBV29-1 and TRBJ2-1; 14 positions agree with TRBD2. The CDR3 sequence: CSVRTSGGTGEQFF. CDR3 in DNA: TGCAGCGTTCGGACTAGCGGGGGGACGGGAGAGCAGTTCTTC.